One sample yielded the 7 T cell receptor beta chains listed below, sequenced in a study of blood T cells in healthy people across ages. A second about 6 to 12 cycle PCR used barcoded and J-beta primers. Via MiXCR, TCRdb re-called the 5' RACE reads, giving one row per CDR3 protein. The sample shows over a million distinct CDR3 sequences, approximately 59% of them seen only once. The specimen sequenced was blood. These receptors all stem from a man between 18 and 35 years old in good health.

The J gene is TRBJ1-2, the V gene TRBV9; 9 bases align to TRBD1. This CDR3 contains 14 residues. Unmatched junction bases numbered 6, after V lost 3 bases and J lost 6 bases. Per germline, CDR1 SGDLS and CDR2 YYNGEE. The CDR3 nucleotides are TGTGCCAGCAGCGGGGACAGGGCCCTCCATGGCTACACCTTC. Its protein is CASSGDRALHGYTF.

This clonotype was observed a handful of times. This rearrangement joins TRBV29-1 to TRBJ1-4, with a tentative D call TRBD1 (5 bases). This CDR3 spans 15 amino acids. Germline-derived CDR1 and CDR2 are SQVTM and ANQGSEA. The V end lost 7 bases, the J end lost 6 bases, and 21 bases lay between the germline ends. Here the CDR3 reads CSGRTPGDEDEKLFF. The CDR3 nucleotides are TGCAGCGGCCGAACACCTGGGGACGAGGATGAAAAACTGTTTTTT.

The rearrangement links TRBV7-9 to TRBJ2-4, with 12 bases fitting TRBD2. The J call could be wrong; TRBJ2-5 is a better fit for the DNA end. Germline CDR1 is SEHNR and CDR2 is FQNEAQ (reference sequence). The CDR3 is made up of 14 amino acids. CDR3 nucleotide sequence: TGTGCCAGCGCGCAACTAGCGGGAGGATTGACCCAGTACTTC. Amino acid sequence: CASAQLAGGLTQYF.

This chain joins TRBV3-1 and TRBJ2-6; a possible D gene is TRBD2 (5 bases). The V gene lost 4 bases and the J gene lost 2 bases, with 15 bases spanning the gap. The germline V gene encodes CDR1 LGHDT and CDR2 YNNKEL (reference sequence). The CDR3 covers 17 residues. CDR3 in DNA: TGTGCCAGCAGCCTCCCTCTAGGAGGAGCTGGGGCCAACGTCCTGACTTTC. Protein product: CASSLPLGGAGANVLTF.

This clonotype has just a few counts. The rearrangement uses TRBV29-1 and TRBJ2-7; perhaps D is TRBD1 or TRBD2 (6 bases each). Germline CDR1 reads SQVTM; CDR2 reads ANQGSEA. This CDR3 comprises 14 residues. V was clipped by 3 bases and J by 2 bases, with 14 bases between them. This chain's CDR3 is CSVDGGRSPYEQYF. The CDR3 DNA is TGCAGCGTTGATGGGGGGCGAAGCCCCTACGAGCAGTACTTC.

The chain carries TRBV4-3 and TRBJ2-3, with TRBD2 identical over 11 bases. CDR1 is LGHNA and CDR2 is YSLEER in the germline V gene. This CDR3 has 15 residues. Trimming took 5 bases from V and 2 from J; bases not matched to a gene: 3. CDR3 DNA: TGCGCCAGCAGCTCTAGCGGGGGGATCACAGATACGCAGTATTTT. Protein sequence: CASSSSGGITDTQYF.

Here the CDR3 reads CASSLAPGQAYEQYF. For the CDR3, the DNA is TGTGCCAGCAGTTTGGCCCCAGGACAGGCCTACGAGCAGTACTTC. V usage is TRBV27 and J usage is TRBJ2-4; 7 positions match TRBD1. The J call may not be correct, given that the DNA end is closer to TRBJ2-7. Germline CDR1 is MNHEY and CDR2 is SMNVEV (reference sequence). This CDR3 has 15 residues.